One sample yielded the 2 T cell receptor beta chains listed below, sequenced in a study of blood T cells in healthy people across ages. A second about 7 to 11 cycle PCR used barcoded and J-beta primers. TCRdb itself ran the 5' RACE reads through MiXCR, one entry per CDR3 protein. The data contain some 760,000 distinct CDR3 sequences, roughly 25% of them seen just once; the ten biggest clones take up 8% to 10%. This sample was shared with a second study, whose subject was T cells of mothers and their children.

The sequenced material came from blood. These receptors were obtained from a boy aged 5 to 17 in good health.

The rearrangement uses TRBV12-3 or TRBV12-4 and TRBJ2-1, with 13 bases identical to TRBD2. The CDR3 length is 15 residues. The V and J ends lost 2 bases and 7 bases, in that order; junction bases with no gene match: 2. The CDR3 protein is CASSLRTSGSNEQFF. In DNA, the CDR3 is TGTGCCAGCAGTTTAAGGACTAGCGGGAGTAATGAGCAGTTCTTC.

V usage is TRBV19 and J usage is TRBJ2-7, with TRBD1 matching over 9 bases. Losses at the gene ends were 5 bases for V and 3 bases for J; bases not matched to a gene: 11. The CDR3 runs to 16 residues. Germline V gene lookup returns CDR1 LNHDA and CDR2 SQIVND (reference sequence). For the CDR3, the DNA is TGTGCCAGTAGTCCCGGGACAGGGAGACTGAGCTACGAGCAGTACTTC. This codes for CASSPGTGRLSYEQYF.